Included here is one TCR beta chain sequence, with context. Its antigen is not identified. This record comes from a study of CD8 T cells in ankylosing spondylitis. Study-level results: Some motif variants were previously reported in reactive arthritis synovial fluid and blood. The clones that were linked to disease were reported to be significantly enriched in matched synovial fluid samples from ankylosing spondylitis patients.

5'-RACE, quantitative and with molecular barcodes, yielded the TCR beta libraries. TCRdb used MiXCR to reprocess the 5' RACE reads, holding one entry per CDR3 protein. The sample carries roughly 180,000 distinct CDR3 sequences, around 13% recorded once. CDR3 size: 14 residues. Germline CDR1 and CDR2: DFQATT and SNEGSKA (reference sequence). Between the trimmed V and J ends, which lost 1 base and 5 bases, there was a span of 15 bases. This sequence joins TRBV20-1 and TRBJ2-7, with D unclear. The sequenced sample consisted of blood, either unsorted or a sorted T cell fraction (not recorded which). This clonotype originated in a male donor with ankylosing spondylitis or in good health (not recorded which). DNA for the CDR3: TGCAGTGCTAGAGTCCCCTGGGGTAGGGACGAGCAGTACTTC. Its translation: CSARVPWGRDEQYF.